This TCR beta chain is from a study of CD8+CD57+ T cells in acquired aplastic anemia (dated by TCRdb to the late 2010s). Regarding the research as a whole: DNA extracted from sorted CD4+ and CD8+ cells had a mean of roughly 3 ug, with a range of roughly 0.18 to 27.4 ug. CD8+CD57+ expansion was defined as a frequency above the mean frequency observed in healthy subjects. The investigation overall reported the following: Around 27 CD8+ CDR3 sequences were shared between patients and controls but appeared highly expressed in patients and within their immunodominant clones. CD8+ Simpson's diversity did not differ significantly between patients and healthy controls (P=0.060).

For CDR1 and CDR2, the germline V gene lists SGHTA and FQGNSA. Inclusive of the bounding cysteine and phenylalanine, the CDR3 is 13 residues long. The sequence is cut down to CDR3 DNA, 39 bases in frame from base 1. After removal of 8 bases from V and 7 bases from J, the junction retains 6 bases not matched to a gene. The patients picked for sequencing were ones in whom flow cytometry had shown an expansion of CD8+CD57+ cells. Every patient had a diagnosis of severe acquired aplastic anemia based on International Study of Aplastic Anemia and Agranulocytosis and Camitta criteria. No therapy had been received by the patients at the time of blood sampling. TCR repertoires of sorted CD4+ and CD8+ blood T cells from severe aplastic anemia patients and healthy subjects were deep-sequenced in the study. Patients were enrolled under clinicaltrials.gov protocols 00001620, 01623167, 00001397, 00071045, 00081523 and 00961064 in the USA. Ficoll-Paque density gradient centrifugation was used to isolate peripheral blood mononuclear cells. Before DNA was extracted, CD4+ and CD8+ T cells were sorted using either FACS or magnetic beads.

As concerns this clonotype: Its antigen target is currently unknown. No quality values exist for individual bases; no much larger clone is one base distant.

TCR beta VDJ combination and CDR3 sequence profiling used genomic DNA as the template. TCR repertoire sequencing was run on an Illumina HiSeq 2000. The paper's processing steps were these. Repertoire assessment relied on Simpson's diversity index, CDR3 size and DJ length profiles, and TRBV/TRBJ rearrangement plots. The most abundant DNA sequence in the deep sequencing data was taken as the immunodominant clone. CDR3 amino acid sequences were checked for sharing between subjects and were compared against published repertoires and the VDJdb database. TCRdb trimmed the raw reads at Q25, called clones with MiXCR and kept productive beta chains. Each entry merges the rows of one CDR3 protein and shows their most common DNA and genes. These V and J calls originate from TCRdb's pipeline instead of the authors' own analysis. The sample yields approximately 200,000 distinct CDR3 sequences; about half were counted once. The top ten clonotypes cover just under 20% of the sample.

The sequencing input was sorted CD4+, CD8+, or CD8+CD57+ T cells (not recorded which) from PBMCs. The sequence is built from TRBV7-2 and TRBJ1-2; 11 bases in between match TRBD1. The receptor's source is a human donor with aplastic anemia. The DNA is as follows: TGTGCCAGCGCCAGGACAGGGGGCGGTGGCTACACCTTC. Its coded protein is CASARTGGGGYTF.